The entry below describes one T cell receptor (beta chain). At least ten counts were recorded for this clonotype. No antigen is known for it. Qualities for individual bases were not recorded, and no much larger clone is one base off. The data belong to a study of T-cell memory formation after mild COVID-19 (dated by TCRdb to 2020 to 2023). As for the study more broadly: Most TCR sequence clusters were specific to one of the two donors. Two young, previously healthy adult volunteers made up the cohort, one male and one female. T-cell clones expanding and contracting after mild COVID-19 in a couple of donors were tracked by longitudinal TCRalpha and TCRbeta repertoire sequencing. Study-wide conclusions, independent of this receptor: Contracting CD4+ clones were found mainly in CM and EM memory subsets, while CD8+ clones were enriched in EMRA. SARS-CoV-2 specificity of the second-wave clones peaking on day 37 was not confirmed. Balanced CD4/CD8 phenotypes were observed for clones contracting from day 15 to 85, whereas a bias towards CD4+ was observed for a second wave of clones expanding from day 15 to 37. The detection of some responding clones in pre-infection memory suggests that pre-existing cross-reactive memory T cells joined the SARS-CoV-2 response. The study included only a couple of mild cases, and larger cohorts that include severe cases with pre-infection samples were judged to be necessary.

Ficoll-Paque density gradient centrifugation was the method used to isolate PBMCs. Sequencing was performed on an Illumina NovaSeq 6000. TCRalpha and TCRbeta cDNA libraries were constructed by 5'RACE with constant-segment primers, with sample barcodes and unique molecular identifiers being introduced. Trizol reagent was used to extract RNA from every sample. Library amplification was performed in two PCR steps, and a second sample barcode and Illumina TruSeq adapters were introduced in the second step. The libraries were sequenced on an Illumina NovaSeq using 2 x 150 bp paired-end reads. As for the authors' bioinformatics: With migec v1.2.7, reads were demultiplexed and then collapsed into UMI-guided consensus sequences. With mixcr v2.1.11, UMI consensuses were aligned to TRA and TRB V and J templates and assembled into clonotypes. A clonotype was counted as expanded or contracted only if both edgeR and NoisET called the change significant, with noise models trained on biological replicates. For edgeR calls, the thresholds were a false discovery rate-adjusted p below 0.01 and a log2 fold-change of 1. As an exploratory analysis of dynamics, max-normalized trajectories of the 1000 most abundant clonotypes were examined by PCA with hierarchical clustering. Separately sequenced CD4+ and CD8+ repertoires were used to assign the CD4 or CD8 phenotype of responding clones. The public reads were quality trimmed at Q25 with fastp and then assembled into clones with MiXCR by TCRdb, keeping productive beta chains. Rows merge per CDR3 protein into single entries with the most common DNA and genes. TCRdb assigned the V and J calls; the authors' analysis was not used. This sample comprises about 250,000 distinct CDR3 sequences, about 20% of them detected only once. Of the sample, roughly 23% is held by the ten largest clones.

The sequence was obtained from a man younger than 30 who had mild COVID-19 (a few samples of this study predate the infection). The sample titles of this study are shuffled in the database, so cell type and time point are left out; the donor was told from shared clones. The specimen sequenced was PBMCs or a T cell subset sorted from them (not recorded which).

Here the CDR3 is given as CASSSQGGPGELFF. The bases are TGTGCCAGCAGCTCCCAGGGCGGACCCGGGGAGCTGTTTTTT. Rearrangement joined TRBV7-9 to TRBJ2-2; TRBD1 might be the D gene, on 5 matching bases. From the cysteine up to the phenylalanine, the CDR3 has a length of 14 residues. The only DNA kept is the CDR3, 42 bases in frame from the first base. Cut back by 4 bases and 6 bases, the V and J ends lie 12 bases apart. Reading the germline V gene (reference sequence) gives CDR1 SEHNR and CDR2 FQNEAQ.